This TCR beta chain derives from a study of blood T cell repertoires in COVID-19. This clone was picked up a small number of times. The repertoire was sequenced with immunoSEQ multiplex PCR; TCRdb's copy has only in-frame clones and lacks some. Among 150,000 to 200,000 clones, around four fifths were seen once, and the ten largest hold 22%. The CDR3 runs to 13 residues. V was pared by 3 bases and J by 4 bases, with 9 bases between. The germline V gene has CDR1 MNHEY and CDR2 SVGAGI. The sequence came from a woman over 75 with acute or convalescent COVID-19. This sequence joins TRBV6-5 and TRBJ1-2; TRBD1 is a possible D gene (6 bases). The specimen sequenced was peripheral blood. Here the CDR3 DNA reads TGTGCCAGCAGTTATGAGGGGGTCTATGGCTACACCTTC. As protein: CASSYEGVYGYTF.